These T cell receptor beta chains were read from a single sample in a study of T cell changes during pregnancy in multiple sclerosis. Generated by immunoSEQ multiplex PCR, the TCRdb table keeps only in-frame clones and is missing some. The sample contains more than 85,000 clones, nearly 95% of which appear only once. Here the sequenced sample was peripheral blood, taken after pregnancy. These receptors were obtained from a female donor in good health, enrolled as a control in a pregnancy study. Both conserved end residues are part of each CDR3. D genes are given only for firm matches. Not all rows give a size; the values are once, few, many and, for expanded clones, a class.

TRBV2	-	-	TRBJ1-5	TGTGCCAGCAGTGCGGACAACCTGCACAGTCAGCCCCAGCATTTT	CASSADNLHSQPQHF
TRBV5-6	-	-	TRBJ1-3	TGTGCCAGCAGCTTGGATTCCGACAGGAGGGGAAACACCATATATTTT	CASSLDSDRRGNTIYF
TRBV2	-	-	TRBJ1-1	TGTGCCAGCAGTGAAGTCCCCATGGCCTCTGAAGCTTTCTTT	CASSEVPMASEAFF
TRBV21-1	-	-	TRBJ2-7	TGTGCCAGCAGCCTTCCCTCCACCGGGACTCCTCTTAGGGAGCAGTACTTC	CASSLPSTGTPLREQYF
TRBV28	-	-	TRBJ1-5	TGTGCCAGCAGTCGAGACACAGGGAAGCAGCCCCAGCATTTT	CASSRDTGKQPQHF
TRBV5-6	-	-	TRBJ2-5	TGTGCCAGCAGCTTGTTTAGAGAGACCCAGTACTTC	CASSLFRETQYF
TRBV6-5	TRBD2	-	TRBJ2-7	TGTGCCAGCAGTGTGGGACTAGCGGGAGACGAGCAGTACTTC	CASSVGLAGDEQYF
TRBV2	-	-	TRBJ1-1	TGTGCCAGCAGTGAGGCGACAGGATGGTGGGGAACTGAAGCTTTCTTT	CASSEATGWWGTEAFF
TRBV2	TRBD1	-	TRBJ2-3	TGTGCCAGCAGGTCAGACAGGGCCACAGATACGCAGTATTTT	CASRSDRATDTQYF
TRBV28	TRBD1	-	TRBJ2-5	TGTGCCAGCATCAAAGTCCGGGACAGAAAAGAGACCCAGTACTTC	CASIKVRDRKETQYF
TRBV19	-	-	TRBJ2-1	TGTGCCAGTAGTGCCTATCCGGGACTCCGTAACAATGAGCAGTTCTTC	CASSAYPGLRNNEQFF
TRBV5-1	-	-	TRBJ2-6	TGCGCCAGCAGCTTGGACCCGGTTGGGGCCAACGTCCTGACTTTC	CASSLDPVGANVLTF
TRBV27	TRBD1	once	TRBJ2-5	TGTGCCAGCAGTCCCCCGACAGGGCAAGAGACCCAGTACTTC	CASSPPTGQETQYF
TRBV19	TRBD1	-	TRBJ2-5	TGTGCCAGTAGTCCTAGACAGGGGGCAAGGGAGACCCAGTACTTC	CASSPRQGARETQYF
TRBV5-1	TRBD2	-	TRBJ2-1	TGCGCCAGCAGCTCGGTGACGGGGACTAGCGGGCTCTACAATGAGCAGTTCTTC	CASSSVTGTSGLYNEQFF
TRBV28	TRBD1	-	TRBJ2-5	TGTGCCAGCAGTCTGGACAGGGAAGAGACCCAGTACTTC	CASSLDREETQYF
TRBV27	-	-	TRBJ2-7	TGTGCCAGCAGATCGGGTTACCCCGGGAACGAGCAGTACTTC	CASRSGYPGNEQYF
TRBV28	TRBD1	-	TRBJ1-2	TGTGCCAGCACGATTCGGGGGACAGGGGACGGCTACACCTTC	CASTIRGTGDGYTF
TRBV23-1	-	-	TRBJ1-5	TGCGCCAGCGGCCCCCCGAGCCGTCGAGGTTATCAGCCCCAGCATTTT	CASGPPSRRGYQPQHF
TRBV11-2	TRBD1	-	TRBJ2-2	TGTGCCAGCAGCTTAGGGACAGGGGTGAACACCGGGGAGCTGTTTTTT	CASSLGTGVNTGELFF
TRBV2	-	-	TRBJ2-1	TGTGCCAGCAGTGAAGGCGGGTCCTACAATGAGCAGTTCTTC	CASSEGGSYNEQFF
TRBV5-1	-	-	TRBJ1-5	TGCGCCAGCAGCTTAGAGGGGGTTGGCAATCAGCCCCAGCATTTT	CASSLEGVGNQPQHF
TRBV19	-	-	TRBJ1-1	TGTGCCAGTAGTATTACGCAGGGGCAGAGGAACACTGAAGCTTTCTTT	CASSITQGQRNTEAFF
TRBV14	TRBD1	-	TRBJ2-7	TGTGCCAGCAGCCTGGCTACAGGGGGCGGCTACGAGCAGTACTTC	CASSLATGGGYEQYF
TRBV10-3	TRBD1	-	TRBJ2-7	TGTGCCATCAGTGAGATAGGGACAGGTCGTATCGAGCAGTACTTC	CAISEIGTGRIEQYF
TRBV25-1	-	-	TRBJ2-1	TGTGCCAGCAGTGAATGGGACCCACAACAGGGCTCCCAGTTCTTC	CASSEWDPQQGSQFF
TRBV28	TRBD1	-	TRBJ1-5	TGTGCCAGCAGTCCGGGACAGGGCTACAATCAGCCCCAGCATTTT	CASSPGQGYNQPQHF
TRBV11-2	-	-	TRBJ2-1	TGTGCCAGCAGCTTAGTCGACCAGGCTTACAATGAGCAGTTCTTC	CASSLVDQAYNEQFF
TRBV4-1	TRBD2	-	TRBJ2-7	TGCGCCAGCAGCCAAGGACTAGCGGCCACCTACGAGCAGTACTTC	CASSQGLAATYEQYF
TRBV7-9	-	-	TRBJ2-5	TGTGCCAGCAGCTTAGTAAGTCGCAGCGACGAGACCCAGTACTTC	CASSLVSRSDETQYF
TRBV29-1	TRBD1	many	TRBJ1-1	TGCAGCGTTCGACAGGGGGACACTGAAGCTTTCTTT	CSVRQGDTEAFF
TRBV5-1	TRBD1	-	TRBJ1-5	TGCGCCAGCAGCTTGGGGACCGGGACAGACAATCAGCCCCAGCATTTT	CASSLGTGTDNQPQHF
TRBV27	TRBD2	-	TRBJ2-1	TGTGCCAGTAGGACAGAGGCGCTAGCGGGAAAAAATGAGCAGTTCTTC	CASRTEALAGKNEQFF
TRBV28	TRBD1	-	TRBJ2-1	TGTGCCAGCGGCGCCACTCCGGGACAGGGCTACAATGAGCAGTTCTTC	CASGATPGQGYNEQFF
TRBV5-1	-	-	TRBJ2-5	TGCGCCAGCGGAGAAGAGACCCAGTACTTC	CASGEETQYF
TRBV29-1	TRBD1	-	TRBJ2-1	TGCAGCGTTAAGGACCGGGACAGGGGGAACTATGAGCAGTTCTTC	CSVKDRDRGNYEQFF
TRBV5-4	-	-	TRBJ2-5	TGTGCCAGCAGCTCCTCTGTCCGGGGGCAAGAGACCCAGTACTTC	CASSSSVRGQETQYF
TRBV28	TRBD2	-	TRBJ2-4	TGTGCCAGCAGTTTAAAGACTAGCGGGAGGGCCTGGTCCAAAAACATTCAGTACTTC	CASSLKTSGRAWSKNIQYF
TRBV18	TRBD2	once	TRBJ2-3	TGTGCCAGCTCACCCGTCCCTAGCGGGAGGGTGGCAGATACGCAGTATTTT	CASSPVPSGRVADTQYF
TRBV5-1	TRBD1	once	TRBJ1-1	TGCGCCAGCAGCTTGGGAGGACAGGGGTCAAACACTGAAGCTTTCTTT	CASSLGGQGSNTEAFF
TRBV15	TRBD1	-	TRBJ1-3	TGTGCCACCAGCATAGGGGCCCGCCGACAGGGGGCTGGAAACACCATATATTTT	CATSIGARRQGAGNTIYF
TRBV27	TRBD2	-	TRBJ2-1	TGTGCCAGCAGTCCATTAGCGGGAGGGCCCTATGAGCAGTTCTTC	CASSPLAGGPYEQFF
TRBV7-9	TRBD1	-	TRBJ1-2	TGTGCCAGCAGCTGGAGGGACAGGGGGAGCGATTACACCTTC	CASSWRDRGSDYTF
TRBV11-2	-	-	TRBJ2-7	TGTGCCAGCAGCACAGGGACTACAGCCTACGAGCAGTACTTC	CASSTGTTAYEQYF
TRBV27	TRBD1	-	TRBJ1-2	TGTGCCAGCAGCCCAGGGGGCGACTATGGCTACACCTTC	CASSPGGDYGYTF
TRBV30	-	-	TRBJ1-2	TGTGCCTGGAGTAGTTCGAGAACAGGAAACTCTGGCTACACCTTC	CAWSSSRTGNSGYTF
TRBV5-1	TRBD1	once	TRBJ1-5	TGCGCCAGCAGCTTGGCCGGACAGGTCAATCAGCCCCAGCATTTT	CASSLAGQVNQPQHF
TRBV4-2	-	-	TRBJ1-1	TGTGCCAGCAGCCAAGAATCGGGCGGGGTCGCTGAAGCTTTCTTT	CASSQESGGVAEAFF
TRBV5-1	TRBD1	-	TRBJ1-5	TGCGCCAGCAGCTTAGGGACCACTTCCGGGACAGGGTATCAGCCCCAGCATTTT	CASSLGTTSGTGYQPQHF
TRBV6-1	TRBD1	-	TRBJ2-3	TGTGCCAGCAGTGATTTGGACAGGGGGCGAGATACGCAGTATTTT	CASSDLDRGRDTQYF
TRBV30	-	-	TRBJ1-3	TGTGCCTGGATTACGGGGAGAAACACCATATATTTT	CAWITGRNTIYF
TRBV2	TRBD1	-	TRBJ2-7	TGTGCCAGCAGGAGACAGGGGGCCTACGAGCAGTACTTC	CASRRQGAYEQYF
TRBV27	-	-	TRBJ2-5	TGTGCCAGCAGTTTAGGCAGGGAAGAGACCCAGTACTTC	CASSLGREETQYF